This T cell receptor beta chain originates from a study of identical twins. TCRdb re-called the 5' RACE reads through MiXCR, storing one row per CDR3 protein. Among about 890,000 distinct CDR3 sequences listed, around 12% were seen once. The V end lost 6 bases, the J end lost 1 base, and 11 bases lay between the germline ends. The CDR3 has 14 residues. Germline V gene sequence: CDR1 MGHRA, CDR2 YSYEKL. These records were also assigned to another study, of yellow fever vaccine responses in identical twins.

The sequencing input was PBMCs. The TCR sequence derives from a woman aged 18-35 years in good health. V and J are TRBV4-1 and TRBJ2-3, with D unresolved. The CDR3 DNA follows: TGCGCCAGCAGTCGTACCCTTCGCACAGATACGCAGTATTTT. It yields the protein CASSRTLRTDTQYF.